Each of the 5 T cell receptor beta chains below was sequenced from the same sample in a study of cytomegalovirus exposure and HLA in healthy donors. The PCR was carried out with 60 Vbeta primers and 13 Jbeta primers. Sequencing was performed with immunoSEQ multiplex PCR; in TCRdb, only in-frame clones are kept and a portion is missing. The sample lists around 130,000 clones, around 78% occurring once. Sequencing was carried out using PBMCs. These receptor sequences come from a woman between 45 and 65 years old in good health and CMV-seronegative.

The J gene is TRBJ2-1, the V gene TRBV9; D is perhaps TRBD2 (6 bases). From germline, CDR1 is SGDLS and CDR2 YYNGEE. V shed 0 bases and J shed 3 bases, with 10 bases lying between them. This CDR3 spans 15 amino acids. This CDR3 is CASSVGRGGYNEQFF. The CDR3 coding sequence is TGTGCCAGCAGCGTAGGTAGGGGAGGCTACAATGAGCAGTTCTTC.

The chain uses TRBV15 and TRBJ1-1; perhaps TRBD1 as D (5 bases). Trimming removed 3 bases from V and 7 bases from J, with 18 bases in between. CDR3 length equals 15 residues. Germline V CDR1 and CDR2: LNHNV, YYDKDF (reference sequence). CDR3 coding DNA: TGTGCCACCAGCAGGGGTTGGGGGGGAAGAGGTGAAGCTTTCTTT. It specifies CATSRGWGGRGEAFF. Filled out from reference TRBV15 and TRBJ1-1, the complete variable domain reads DAMVIQNPRYQVTQFGKPVTLSCSQTLNHNVMYWYQQKSSQAPKLLFHYYDKDFNNEADTPDNFQSRRPNTSFCFLDIRSPGLGDTAMYLCATSRGWGGRGEAFFGQGTRLTVV.

The genes are TRBV9 and TRBJ1-1, with TRBD1 matching over 7 bases. The V gene end was trimmed by 2 bases and the J gene end by 11 bases; junction bases not matched to a gene: 6. The CDR3 runs 12 residues. CDR1 SGDLS and CDR2 YYNGEE come from the germline V gene. The CDR3: CASSVLLGQAFF. The CDR3 bases are TGTGCCAGCAGCGTCCTACTGGGACAGGCTTTCTTT.

The V gene is TRBV27, the J gene TRBJ1-1, with 8 nucleotides matching TRBD1. CDR1 MNHEY and CDR2 SMNVEV come from the germline V gene (reference sequence). The CDR3 totals 15 residues. Losses at the gene ends were 3 bases for V and 5 bases for J; bases not matched to a gene: 8. The DNA for the CDR3 is TGTGCCAGCAGTTTCTCTACAGGGGGGAGGACTGAAGCTTTCTTT. It is translated as CASSFSTGGRTEAFF.

The J gene is TRBJ2-5, the V gene TRBV20-1; D unresolved. Germline V gene sequence: CDR1 DFQATT, CDR2 SNEGSKA (reference sequence). V lost 4 bases and J 3 bases, leaving 6 bases between the germline ends. CDR3 size: 11 residues. The CDR3 region has the DNA TGCAGTGCTAAGGCGGAAGAGACCCAGTACTTC. Residues: CSAKAEETQYF.